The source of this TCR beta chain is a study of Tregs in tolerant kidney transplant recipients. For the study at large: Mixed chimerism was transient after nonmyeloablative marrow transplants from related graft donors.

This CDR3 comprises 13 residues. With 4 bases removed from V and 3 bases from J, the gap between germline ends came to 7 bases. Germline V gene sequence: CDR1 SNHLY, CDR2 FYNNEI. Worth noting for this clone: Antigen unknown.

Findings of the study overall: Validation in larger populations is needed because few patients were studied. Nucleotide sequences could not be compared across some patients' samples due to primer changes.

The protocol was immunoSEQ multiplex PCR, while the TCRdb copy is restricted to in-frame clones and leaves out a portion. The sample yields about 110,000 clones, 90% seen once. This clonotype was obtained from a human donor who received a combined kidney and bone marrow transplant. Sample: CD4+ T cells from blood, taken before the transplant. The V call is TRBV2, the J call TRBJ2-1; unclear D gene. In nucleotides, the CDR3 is TGTGCCAGCAGTGTGGCTGTCTACAATGAGCAGTTCTTC. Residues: CASSVAVYNEQFF.